These T cell receptor beta chains were read from a single sample in a study of blood T cell repertoires in COVID-19. Sequenced by immunoSEQ multiplex PCR; TCRdb stores in-frame clones only, minus some. The sample gives 180,000 or so clones, roughly 82% of which show up once; over 7.5% is in the top ten. Sequenced material: peripheral blood. Receptors originate from a woman aged 65 to 85 with acute or convalescent COVID-19. The CDR3 runs from the conserved cysteine through the conserved F or W. The D gene is left open where the match is weak.

>TRBJ2-3|14|TRBV6-4|TRBD2
CASSERGVTDTQYF
>TRBJ2-1|16|TRBV4-3|TRBD2
CASSQSTSGSYNEQFF
>TRBJ2-3|15|TRBV5-1|TRBD2
CASSTSGWGGDTQYF
>TRBJ2-2|14|TRBV27|.
CASSLTGSTGELFF
>TRBJ1-1|14|TRBV30|.
CAWSIRGYVTEAFF
>TRBJ1-1|14|TRBV29-1|TRBD1
CSARTGGMNTEAFF
>TRBJ2-3|16|TRBV9|.
CASSVVEGASTDTQYF
>TRBJ2-7|15|TRBV3-1/TRBV3-2|.
CASSQGSTGTIGQYF
>TRBJ2-7|16|TRBV24-1|TRBD1
CATSGPGTGNPYEQYF
>TRBJ1-2|13|TRBV21-1|.
CASTGQNNYGYTF
>TRBJ1-1|15|TRBV6-2/TRBV6-3|TRBD1
CASSSKGAMNTEAFF
>TRBJ2-1|16|TRBV13|TRBD2
CASSLVASGRNNEQFF
>TRBJ1-5|16|TRBV5-1|TRBD1
CASSLEGGAGNQPQHF
>TRBJ2-7|12|TRBV5-6|.
CASSPRSHEQYF
>TRBJ2-7|15|TRBV29-1|TRBD2
CSGLSSGGLIAEQYF
>TRBJ2-1|13|TRBV29-1|.
CSVAASVRDEQFF
>TRBJ1-3|15|TRBV7-3|TRBD1
CASSLTGGAGNTIYF